The present entry profiles one T cell receptor beta chain with its context. Its recognized antigen is unknown. The record has no base qualities; no much larger clone is one base away. As encoded in the germline V gene, CDR1 is MNHEY while CDR2 is SVGEGT. V drops 2 bases and J drops 0 bases, leaving 15 bases in between. The CDR3 goes from the cysteine to the phenylalanine over 17 residues. Only CDR3 DNA is held: 51 bases, read in frame from base 1. This record comes from a study of blood T cell repertoires in COVID-19 (TCRdb year 2020). Background for the entire study: Samples from collaborators originated in the United States, Italy and Spain and spanned both the acute and convalescent phases of COVID-19. A freely available public database, intended as a resource for researchers studying the immune response to SARS-CoV-2, is where the repertoires were released. Where HLA class I and class II types were available, the types were taken from metadata supplied by the sample provider, not from assay-based typing. Deeply sampled blood TCRbeta repertoires from subjects exposed to, actively infected with, or recovered from COVID-19 were included in the dataset. Sample metadata almost always included a de-identified subject ID, COVID-19 status, age in years and sex. The material from the prospective study consisted of cDNA or gDNA derived from T cells, B-cell-depleted T cells, or PBMCs. The samples were drawn from two sources: the first 160 participants of the ongoing ImmuneRACE study, and 1,000 to 1,500 subjects contributed by 6 global collaborators.

Collaborating institutions collected whole blood in K2EDTA tubes following their own protocols. For TCRbeta analysis, collaborators shipped samples as frozen whole blood, isolated PBMCs, or DNA extracted from either of those sample types. The immunoSEQ Assay, a bias-controlled multiplex PCR, was used to amplify TCRbeta CDR3 regions from genomic DNA. Per the authors' processing: Nucleated cell counts per sample were estimated from amplification of reference gene primers within the assay. Sequence reads were collapsed and filtered to measure the absolute abundance of every unique TCRbeta CDR3 rearrangement. For each sample, productive Simpson clonality was calculated by taking the square root of Simpson's diversity index across productive rearrangements. The table was pulled from immuneACCESS by TCRdb, which kept in-frame rearrangements only. Such tables lose some clones; where checked, under half of the loss comes from unresolved V genes, and the rest has no known cause. Clone size and V and J calls were adopted from that table, with D and trimming inferred from the DNA. This sample lists roughly 52,000 clones; about four fifths were detected once. The ten most abundant clones make up roughly 5.9% of the sample.

On the study overall, not on this receptor specifically: The quantity of clinical and demographic metadata differed by source and by participant and was supplied without curation.

This TCR came from a human donor in a cohort sampled during active or convalescent COVID-19. Specimen: peripheral blood. The V gene is TRBV6-2 or TRBV6-3 and the J gene is TRBJ2-3; the D gene is perhaps TRBD2, on 6 matching bases. The bases are TGTGCCAGCAGTTACGCGTCAATAGGGACTAGCACAGATACGCAGTATTTT. This codes for CASSYASIGTSTDTQYF.